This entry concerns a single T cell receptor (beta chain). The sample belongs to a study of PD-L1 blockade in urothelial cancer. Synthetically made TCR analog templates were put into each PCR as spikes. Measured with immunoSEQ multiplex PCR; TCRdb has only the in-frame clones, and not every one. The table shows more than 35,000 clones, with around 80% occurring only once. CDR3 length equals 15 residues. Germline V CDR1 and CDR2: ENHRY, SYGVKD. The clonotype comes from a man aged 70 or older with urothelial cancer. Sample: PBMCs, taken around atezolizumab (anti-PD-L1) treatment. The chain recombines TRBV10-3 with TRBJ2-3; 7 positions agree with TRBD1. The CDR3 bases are TGTGCAGGAAGCCGGGACAGCATTTACACAGATACGCAGTATTTT. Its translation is CAGSRDSIYTDTQYF.